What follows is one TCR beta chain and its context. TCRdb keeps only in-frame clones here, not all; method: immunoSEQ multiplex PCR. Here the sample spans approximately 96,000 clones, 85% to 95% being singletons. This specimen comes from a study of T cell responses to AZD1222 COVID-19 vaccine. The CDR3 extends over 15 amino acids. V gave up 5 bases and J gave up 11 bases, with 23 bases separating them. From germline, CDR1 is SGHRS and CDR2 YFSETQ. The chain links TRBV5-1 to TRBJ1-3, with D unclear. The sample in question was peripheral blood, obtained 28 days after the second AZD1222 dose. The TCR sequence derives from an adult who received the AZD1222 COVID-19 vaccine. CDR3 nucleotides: TGCGCCAGCAGTTACAGTGGAGGGATAGGAGTCGCCATATATTTT. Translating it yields CASSYSGGIGVAIYF.